The 13 T cell receptor beta chains given below trace back to one sample, sequenced in a study of cytomegalovirus exposure and HLA in healthy donors (dated by TCRdb to the late 2010s). Libraries came from the immunoSEQ multiplex PCR assay. A mixture of 60 forward primers for TCR Vbeta segments and 13 reverse primers for TCR Jbeta segments was used in the multiplex PCR. TCRdb's version of the immuneACCESS table is confined to in-frame rearrangements and falls short of the full clone set. An unresolved V gene accounts for under half of the shortfall where checked; the remainder is of unknown origin. The table for this sample lists approximately 110,000 clones; 60% to 85% of them were counted only once. The ten largest clones add up to around 5.1% of the sample. Material for sequencing was PBMCs. The receptors here all came from a female donor in good health and CMV-seropositive.

In this sample, this clone turned up once. The genes are TRBV4-1 and TRBJ2-7, with D maybe TRBD2 (5 bases). Germline V gene lookup returns CDR1 MGHRA and CDR2 YSYEKL. The V gene lost 4 bases and the J gene lost 2 bases, with 15 bases spanning the gap. The CDR3 spans 15 residues. The CDR3 DNA reads as TGCGCCAGCAGCCTCTATACCGGACTTGCCTACGAGCAGTACTTC. Its translation: CASSLYTGLAYEQYF.

This clone was seen more than once but under ten times. The rearrangement uses TRBV5-5 and TRBJ2-5; 7 positions match TRBD1. J lost 5 bases, V lost 5 bases, and 9 bases had no gene match. The CDR3 consists of 14 residues. From germline, CDR1 is SGHKS and CDR2 YYEKEE (reference sequence). The CDR3 region is CASRFLGGAETQYF. Written as DNA, the CDR3 is TGTGCCAGCAGATTCCTAGGGGGCGCCGAGACCCAGTACTTC.

About this clone: At one end the junction does not follow the germline gene, possibly because of a read error. The CDR3: CASSSGRENNEQFF. The CDR3 DNA reads as TGTGCTAGCAGCTCGGGGCGGGAAAACAATGAGCAGTTCTTC. The chain uses TRBV7-7 and TRBJ2-1; D is possibly TRBD2 (6 bases). This CDR3 is 14 amino acids long. Germline V lookup: CDR1 SSHAT, CDR2 FNYEAQ (reference sequence).

V gene TRBV20-1 combines with J gene TRBJ1-4; D gene uncertain. There are 10 residues in the CDR3. V lost 6 bases and J 8 bases, leaving 7 bases between the germline ends. CDR1 is DFQATT, CDR2 SNEGSKA, per germline (reference sequence). The DNA of the CDR3 is TGCAGTGCCAAGAGGGAAAAACTGTTTTTT. Translating it yields CSAKREKLFF.

V usage is TRBV7-9 and J usage is TRBJ2-2, with D maybe TRBD2 (5 bases). Trimming removed 5 bases from V and 1 base from J, with 8 bases in between. Germline V gene sequence: CDR1 SEHNR, CDR2 FQNEAQ (reference sequence). The CDR3 extends over 14 amino acids. CDR3 region: CASSATRNTGELFF. Here the CDR3 DNA reads TGTGCCAGCAGCGCTACTAGGAACACCGGGGAGCTGTTTTTT.

This clone is a singleton in its sample. This chain connects TRBV6-5 to TRBJ2-3; D gene unclear. The CDR3 has 14 residues. Germline lookup yields CDR1 MNHEY and CDR2 SVGAGI. Between the trimmed V and J ends, which lost 6 bases and 0 bases, there was a span of 10 bases. The DNA for the CDR3 is TGTGCCAGCAGAGTTACGGTTAGCACAGATACGCAGTATTTT. Residues: CASRVTVSTDTQYF.

The J gene is TRBJ2-3, the V gene TRBV7-2; tentative D call: TRBD2 (5 bases). Germline V gene sequence: CDR1 SGHTA, CDR2 FQGNSA. There are 15 residues in the CDR3. V was pared by 0 bases and J by 0 bases, with 7 bases between. The CDR3 nucleotides are TGTGCCAGCAGCTTAGCGTGGACTAGCACAGATACGCAGTATTTT. It specifies CASSLAWTSTDTQYF.

J is TRBJ2-3 and V is TRBV7-2; 9 bases agree with TRBD1. Germline V lookup: CDR1 SGHTA, CDR2 FQGNSA. The V gene end was trimmed by 3 bases and the J gene end by 4 bases; junction bases not matched to a gene: 5. There are 15 residues in the CDR3. The CDR3 nucleotides are TGTGCCAGCAGCTTCTGGGACAGGGTTTCAGATACGCAGTATTTT. It is translated as CASSFWDRVSDTQYF.

The J gene is TRBJ2-2, the V gene TRBV19; D is unclear. Trimming left V 4 bases short and J 5 bases short, with 11 bases between. The CDR3 covers 14 residues. The V gene's germline CDR1 is LNHDA and CDR2 SQIVND (reference sequence). CDR3 coding DNA: TGTGCCAGTAGTACGTGGAGTGCGACCGGGGAGCTGTTTTTT. It translates to CASSTWSATGELFF. Combining the CDR3 with reference TRBV19 and TRBJ2-2 gives the whole variable domain DGGITQSPKYLFRKEGQNVTLSCEQNLNHDAMYWYRQDPGQGLRLIYYSQIVNDFQKGDIAEGYSVSREKKESFPLTVTSAQKNPTAFYLCASSTWSATGELFFGEGSRLTVL.

The chain recombines TRBV30 with TRBJ2-7, with 7 bases fitting TRBD2. The CDR3 consists of 12 residues. Germline trimming cut 2 bases from V and 4 bases from J; bases unmatched to any gene: 2. In germline, CDR1 is GTSNPN, CDR2 SVGIG (reference sequence). CDR3 protein: CAWSRGGYEQYF. For the CDR3, the DNA is TGTGCCTGGAGTCGGGGAGGGTACGAGCAGTACTTC.

The V and J genes are TRBV7-9 and TRBJ2-7; perhaps TRBD2 as D (5 bases). This CDR3 is 15 amino acids long. V lost 5 bases and J 1 base, leaving 15 bases between the germline ends. Per germline, CDR1 SEHNR and CDR2 FQNEAQ (reference sequence). The CDR3 region is CASSPGLPDSYEQYF. Written as DNA, the CDR3 is TGTGCCAGCAGCCCCGGACTTCCGGATTCCTACGAGCAGTACTTC.

This clone was seen only a few times. The chain employs TRBV25-1 and TRBJ2-2; D is undetermined. The germline V gene has CDR1 MGHDK and CDR2 SYGVNS. The CDR3 runs 13 residues. V lost 1 base to trimming and J lost 7 bases, with 7 bases between them. The CDR3 DNA reads as TGTGCCAGCAGTGAATTTACGGGCGGGGAGCTGTTTTTT. Its translation: CASSEFTGGELFF.

Here the CDR3 reads CASSRTASGVYNEQFF. The CDR3 region has the DNA TGCGCCAGCAGCCGAACGGCAAGCGGGGTATACAATGAGCAGTTCTTC. The gene calls are TRBV5-1 and TRBJ2-1, with 7 bases lining up with TRBD2. The CDR3 totals 16 residues. V dropped 4 bases and J dropped 4; count of bases not matched to a gene: 11. The germline gives CDR1 SGHRS, CDR2 YFSETQ.